Below, one T cell receptor beta chain is given with its context. Its cognate antigen is unknown. The sample originates from a study of OX40 agonist ivuxolimab in advanced cancers. General study findings and limits: It was also the case that some nonresponders had low normalized T-cell clonal expansion.

The CDR3 sequence is 15 residues long. Trimming pared 0 bases from V and 0 bases from J, leaving 8 bases between. Germline assignment: CDR1 MNHEY and CDR2 SVGAGI. Blood samples were obtained at baseline, cycle 4 day 1, and cycle 7 day 1. The data were produced by immunoSEQ multiplex PCR, yet TCRdb's version contains in-frame clones alone and is incomplete. The table has fewer than 85,000 clones, over 65% seen once; the top ten hold approximately 0.78%. The specimen comprised CD4+ or CD8+ T cells sorted from blood, sampled in a trial of the OX40 agonist ivuxolimab. The rearrangement joins TRBV6-5 to TRBJ1-1; D is uncertain. The clonotype comes from an adult with an advanced solid tumor such as melanoma, head and neck, liver or kidney cancer. The CDR3 reads CASSYSRYLNTEAFF. The CDR3 coding sequence is TGTGCCAGCAGTTACTCACGTTACCTGAACACTGAAGCTTTCTTT.